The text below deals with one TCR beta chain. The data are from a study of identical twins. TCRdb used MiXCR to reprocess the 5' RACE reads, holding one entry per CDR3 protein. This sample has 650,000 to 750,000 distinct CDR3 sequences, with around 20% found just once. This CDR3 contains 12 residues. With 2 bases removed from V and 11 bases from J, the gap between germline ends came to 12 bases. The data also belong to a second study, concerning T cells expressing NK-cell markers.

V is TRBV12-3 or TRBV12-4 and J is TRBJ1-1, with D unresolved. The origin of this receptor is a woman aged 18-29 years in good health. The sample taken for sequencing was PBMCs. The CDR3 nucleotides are TGTGCCAGCAGTTTACTCCGGTTAGGTGCTTTCTTT. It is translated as CASSLLRLGAFF.